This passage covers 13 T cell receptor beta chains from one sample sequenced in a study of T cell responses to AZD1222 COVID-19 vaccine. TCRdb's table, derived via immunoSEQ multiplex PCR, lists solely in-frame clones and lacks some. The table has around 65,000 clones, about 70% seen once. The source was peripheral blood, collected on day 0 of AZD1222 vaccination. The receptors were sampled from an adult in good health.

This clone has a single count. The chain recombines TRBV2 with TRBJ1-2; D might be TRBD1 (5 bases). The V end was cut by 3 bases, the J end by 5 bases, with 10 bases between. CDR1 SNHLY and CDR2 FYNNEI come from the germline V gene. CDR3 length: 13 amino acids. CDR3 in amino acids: CASSDRVRYGYTF. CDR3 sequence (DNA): TGTGCCAGCAGTGACAGGGTGAGGTATGGCTACACCTTC.

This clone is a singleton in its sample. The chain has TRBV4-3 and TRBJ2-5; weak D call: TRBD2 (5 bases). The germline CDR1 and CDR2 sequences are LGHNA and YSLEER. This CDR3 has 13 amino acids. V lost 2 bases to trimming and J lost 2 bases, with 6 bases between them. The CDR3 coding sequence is TGCGCCAGCAGCCAAAGGAGGCAAGAGACCCAGTACTTC. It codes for CASSQRRQETQYF.

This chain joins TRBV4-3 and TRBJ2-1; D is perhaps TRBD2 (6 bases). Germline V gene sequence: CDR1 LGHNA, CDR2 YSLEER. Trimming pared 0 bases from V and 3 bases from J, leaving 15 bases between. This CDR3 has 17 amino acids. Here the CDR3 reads CASSQDRGGANYNEQFF. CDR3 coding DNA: TGCGCCAGCAGCCAAGATCGAGGCGGGGCTAACTACAATGAGCAGTTCTTC.

CDR3 loop: CARSFEGQFLQQPQHF. Here the CDR3 DNA reads TGTGCCAGAAGCTTTGAAGGACAGTTCCTCCAACAGCCCCAGCATTTT. The V and J genes are TRBV5-3 and TRBJ1-5; D perhaps matches TRBD1 (6 bases). TRBV5-3 is assigned to the ORF class and has an uncertain function. V gave up 2 bases and J gave up 7 bases, with 19 bases separating them. This CDR3 has 16 amino acids.

The CDR3 DNA reads as TGTGCCAGCAGTGAAGGGATTCACTATGGCTACACCTTC. Protein sequence: CASSEGIHYGYTF. This chain joins TRBV6-1 and TRBJ1-2; no firm D call. V gave up 1 base and J gave up 3 bases, with 6 bases separating them. This CDR3 region has 13 residues. The germline gives CDR1 MNHNS, CDR2 SASEGT.

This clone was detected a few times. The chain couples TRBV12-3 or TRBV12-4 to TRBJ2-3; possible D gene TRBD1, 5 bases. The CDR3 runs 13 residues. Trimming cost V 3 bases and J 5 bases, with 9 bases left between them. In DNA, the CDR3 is TGTGCCAGCAGTTTCAGGGTGGAAGATACGCAGTATTTT. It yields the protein CASSFRVEDTQYF.

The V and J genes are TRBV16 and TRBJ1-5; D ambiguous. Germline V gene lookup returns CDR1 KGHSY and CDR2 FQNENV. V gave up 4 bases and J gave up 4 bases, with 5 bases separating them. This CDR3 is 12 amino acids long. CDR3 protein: CASSPWNQPQHF. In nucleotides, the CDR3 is TGTGCCAGCAGCCCTTGGAATCAGCCCCAGCATTTT.

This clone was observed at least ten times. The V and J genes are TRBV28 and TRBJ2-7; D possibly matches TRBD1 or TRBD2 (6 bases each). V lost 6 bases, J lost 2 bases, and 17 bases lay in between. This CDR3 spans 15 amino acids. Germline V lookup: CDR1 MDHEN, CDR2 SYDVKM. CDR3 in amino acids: CASSPLGGDPYEQYF. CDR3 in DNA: TGTGCCAGCAGCCCCCTCGGGGGCGATCCCTACGAGCAGTACTTC.

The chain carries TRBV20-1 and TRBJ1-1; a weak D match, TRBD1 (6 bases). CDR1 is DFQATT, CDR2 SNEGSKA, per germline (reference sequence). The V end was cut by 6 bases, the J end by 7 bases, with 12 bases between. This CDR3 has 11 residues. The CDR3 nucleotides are TGCAGTGCCCGGGGGCAGATTGAAGCTTTCTTT. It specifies CSARGQIEAFF.

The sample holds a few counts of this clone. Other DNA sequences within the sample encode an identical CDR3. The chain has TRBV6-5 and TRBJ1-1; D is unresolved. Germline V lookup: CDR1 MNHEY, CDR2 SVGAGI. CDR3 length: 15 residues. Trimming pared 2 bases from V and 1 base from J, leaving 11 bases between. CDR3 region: CASSYRGTGNTEAFF. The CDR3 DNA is TGTGCCAGCAGTTACCGGGGTACCGGGAACACTGAAGCTTTCTTT.

In DNA, the CDR3 is TGCGCCCGCTCGAAGGGGACGGATTCACCCCTCCACTTT. This gives the protein CARSKGTDSPLHF. This sequence joins TRBV10-2 and TRBJ1-6, with a weak D call TRBD1 (5 bases). CDR3 length equals 13 residues. Germline CDR1 reads WSHSY; CDR2 reads SAAADI. Trimming took 11 bases from V and 8 from J, leaving 16 bases between them.

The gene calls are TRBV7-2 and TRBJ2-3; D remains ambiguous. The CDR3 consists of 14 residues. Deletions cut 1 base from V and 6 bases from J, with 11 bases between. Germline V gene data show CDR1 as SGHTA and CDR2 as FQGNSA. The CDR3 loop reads CASSLEQPWDTQYF. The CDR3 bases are TGTGCCAGCAGCTTAGAACAGCCTTGGGATACGCAGTATTTT.

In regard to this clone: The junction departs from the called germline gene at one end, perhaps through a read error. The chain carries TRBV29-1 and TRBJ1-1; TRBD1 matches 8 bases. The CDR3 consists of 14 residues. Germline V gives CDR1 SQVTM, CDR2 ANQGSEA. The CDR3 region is CSFDRGGMNTEAFF. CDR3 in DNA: TGCAGCTTTGACAGGGGAGGGATGAACACTGAAGCTTTCTTT.